The next 7 T cell receptor beta chains were all read from a single sample in a study of shared clonotypes between healthy human individuals. Assay: immunoSEQ multiplex PCR; the TCRdb copy retains only in-frame clones and omits some. Of some 2 million clones in the sample, over 85% were seen once. Material: naive CD4+ T cells sorted from blood. Subset here: CD45RA+ positively selected. Source of these receptors: a man between 18 and 35 years old in good health.

This clone was picked up one time. The chain carries TRBV5-1 and TRBJ1-2, with TRBD1 matching 7 bases. The germline V gene encodes CDR1 SGHRS and CDR2 YFSETQ. Trimming removed 6 bases from V and 2 bases from J; junction bases left unmatched: 10. The CDR3 covers 15 residues. The CDR3 protein is CASKPGTAVNYGYTF. The CDR3, as DNA: TGCGCCAGCAAACCCGGGACAGCAGTAAACTATGGCTACACCTTC.

The chain recombines TRBV11-1 with TRBJ2-7, with D possibly TRBD1 on 6 matching bases. The length of the CDR3 is 15 residues. Germline V lookup: CDR1 SGHAT, CDR2 FQDESV (reference sequence). The V end was cut by 1 base, the J end by 1 base, with 11 bases between. CDR3 amino acids: CASSLVRGTSYEQYF. Here the CDR3 DNA reads TGTGCCAGCAGCTTAGTCAGGGGAACGTCCTACGAGCAGTACTTC.

The chain joins TRBV18 to TRBJ2-5; D possibly matches TRBD1 or TRBD2 (5 bases each). Germline CDR1 KGHSH, CDR2 LQKENI. The CDR3 loop spans 14 amino acids. Trimming shortened V by 0 bases and J by 5 bases, and 10 bases separated the two germline ends. CDR3 sequence: CASSPPTRDETQYF. The DNA of the CDR3 is TGTGCCAGCTCACCACCCACAAGGGACGAGACCCAGTACTTC.

This sequence joins TRBV27 and TRBJ2-2; D call uncertain. CDR1 and CDR2 (germline): MNHEY, SMNVEV (reference sequence). The V and J ends lost 10 bases and 11 bases respectively, with 14 bases between them. CDR3 length equals 11 residues. CDR3: CANTTLVELFF. Written as DNA, the CDR3 is TGTGCCAACACGACCTTGGTCGAGCTGTTTTTT.

About this clone itself: In the same sample, other DNA sequences code for this CDR3. This rearrangement joins TRBV5-1 to TRBJ1-2, with 8 nucleotides matching TRBD1. With V trimmed by 0 bases and J by 3 bases, 1 base remained unmatched. The CDR3 loop spans 14 amino acids. Germline V gives CDR1 SGHRS, CDR2 YFSETQ. In nucleotides, the CDR3 is TGCGCCAGCAGCTTGGTACAGGGGGACTATGGCTACACCTTC. Encoded protein: CASSLVQGDYGYTF.

The rearrangement uses TRBV5-1 and TRBJ1-6; D remains ambiguous. The V gene's germline CDR1 is SGHRS and CDR2 YFSETQ. This CDR3 comprises 15 residues. The V gene lost 5 bases and the J gene lost 5 bases, with 14 bases spanning the gap. CDR3 residues: CASSPTGKDNSPLHF. CDR3 DNA sequence: TGCGCCAGCAGTCCCACCGGCAAGGATAATTCACCCCTCCACTTT.

The chain carries TRBV30 and TRBJ2-7; the D is unclear. Trimming stripped 4 bases from V and 5 bases from J, with 12 bases between. From germline, CDR1 is GTSNPN and CDR2 SVGIG (reference sequence). The CDR3 is made up of 12 amino acids. The CDR3, as DNA: TGTGCCTGGACAACCGGGTGGGACGAGCAGTACTTC. Amino acids: CAWTTGWDEQYF.